This T cell receptor (beta chain) is drawn from a study of blood T cell repertoires in COVID-19. Study overall: From the United States, Italy and Spain came samples of acute and convalescent COVID-19. T cells, B-cell-depleted T cells, or PBMCs supplied cDNA or gDNA.

Original processing methods: By means of reference gene primer amplification, nucleated cell counts were estimated. Sequencing was performed with immunoSEQ multiplex PCR; in TCRdb, only in-frame clones are kept and a portion is missing. V and J calls plus clone size are reproduced from that table; the DNA served to infer D and trimming. The sample includes roughly 330,000 clones, over 75% of them seen just once. This CDR3 has 17 residues. Germline V lookup: CDR1 SGHAT, CDR2 FQNNGV. Trimming took off 5 bases at V and 2 bases at J, with 21 bases between the two ends. This clone was observed a few times.

The clonotype originates from a woman aged 50 to 65 with active or convalescent COVID-19. Input material: peripheral blood. The chain recombines TRBV11-2 with TRBJ1-2, with D uncertain. The CDR3 sequence is CASSNRLYPGTNYGYTF. In DNA, the CDR3 is TGTGCCAGCAGCAATAGATTATATCCGGGAACCAACTATGGCTACACCTTC.